A selection of T cell receptor beta chains follows, all from one sample in a study of blood T cell repertoires in COVID-19. Sequencing was performed with immunoSEQ multiplex PCR; in TCRdb, only in-frame clones are kept and a portion is missing. The sample records some 100,000 clones, around 90% being singletons. The sequencing input was peripheral blood. These receptors originate from a man aged 45-65 years with acute or convalescent COVID-19. Each CDR3 is given with its conserved first and last residue. The D gene is left open where the match is weak. Where a row states a size, it is once, few, many or the class of an expanded clone; other rows omit it.

clone_size: -
d_call: -
j_call: TRBJ2-3
v_call: TRBV4-2
cdr3_aa: CASSPRRFTAESGTDTQYF
cdr3_nt: TGTGCCAGCAGCCCCAGGAGGTTTACCGCTGAGAGTGGTACAGATACGCAGTATTTT

clone_size: -
d_call: -
j_call: TRBJ2-2
v_call: TRBV5-6
cdr3_aa: CASSLGPGGTGELFF
cdr3_nt: TGTGCCAGCAGCTTAGGACCCGGGGGCACCGGGGAGCTGTTTTTT

clone_size: few
d_call: TRBD1
j_call: TRBJ2-2
v_call: TRBV2
cdr3_aa: CASSGQGNTGELFF
cdr3_nt: TGTGCCAGCAGTGGACAGGGTAACACCGGGGAGCTGTTTTTT

clone_size: -
d_call: TRBD1
j_call: TRBJ1-2
v_call: TRBV28
cdr3_aa: CASSLVGQGTYGYTF
cdr3_nt: TGTGCCAGCAGTTTGGTGGGACAGGGGACATATGGCTACACCTTC

clone_size: once
d_call: -
j_call: TRBJ1-4
v_call: TRBV5-4
cdr3_aa: CASSRADGFADEKLFF
cdr3_nt: TGTGCCAGCAGCCGTGCAGACGGGTTTGCGGATGAAAAACTGTTTTTT

clone_size: -
d_call: -
j_call: TRBJ1-1
v_call: TRBV7-2
cdr3_aa: CASSPRRSLMNTEAFF
cdr3_nt: TGTGCCAGCAGCCCGCGTCGATCCCTCATGAACACTGAAGCTTTCTTT

clone_size: -
d_call: -
j_call: TRBJ1-4
v_call: TRBV6-5
cdr3_aa: CASTQRSFNEKLFF
cdr3_nt: TGTGCCAGCACCCAGAGGTCCTTTAATGAAAAACTGTTTTTT

clone_size: -
d_call: TRBD2
j_call: TRBJ2-5
v_call: TRBV6-1
cdr3_aa: CASSANPWAGGQETQYF
cdr3_nt: TGTGCCAGCAGTGCCAATCCCTGGGCGGGGGGTCAAGAGACCCAGTACTTC

clone_size: -
d_call: TRBD1
j_call: TRBJ1-2
v_call: TRBV2
cdr3_aa: CASSPTGEHNYGYTF
cdr3_nt: TGTGCCAGCAGCCCGACAGGGGAACATAACTATGGCTACACCTTC

clone_size: -
d_call: -
j_call: TRBJ1-6
v_call: TRBV9
cdr3_aa: CASSKEPSSYNSPLHF
cdr3_nt: TGTGCCAGCAGTAAAGAACCGAGCTCCTATAATTCACCCCTCCACTTT

clone_size: -
d_call: -
j_call: TRBJ2-7
v_call: TRBV19
cdr3_aa: CASSIAQGYEQYF
cdr3_nt: TGTGCCAGTAGTATAGCCCAGGGTTACGAGCAGTACTTC

clone_size: -
d_call: TRBD1
j_call: TRBJ1-4
v_call: TRBV25-1
cdr3_aa: CASSAYRGSNEKLFF
cdr3_nt: TGTGCCAGCAGTGCTTACAGGGGCTCTAATGAAAAACTGTTTTTT

clone_size: -
d_call: -
j_call: TRBJ1-3
v_call: TRBV7-2
cdr3_aa: CASSLDGNLGGNTIYF
cdr3_nt: TGTGCCAGCAGCTTAGACGGCAACCTGGGCGGAAACACCATATATTTT

clone_size: few
d_call: TRBD1
j_call: TRBJ1-4
v_call: TRBV7-9
cdr3_aa: CASSFRTGAYEKLFF
cdr3_nt: TGTGCCAGCAGCTTTCGTACAGGGGCTTATGAAAAACTGTTTTTT

clone_size: -
d_call: -
j_call: TRBJ2-5
v_call: TRBV5-1
cdr3_aa: CASSLANIGVMIETQYF
cdr3_nt: TGCGCCAGCAGCTTGGCCAATATAGGGGTAATGATCGAGACCCAGTACTTC

clone_size: -
d_call: TRBD1
j_call: TRBJ2-7
v_call: TRBV4-1
cdr3_aa: CASSQNPGQDLYEQYF
cdr3_nt: TGCGCCAGCAGCCAAAACCCGGGACAGGACCTCTACGAGCAGTACTTC

clone_size: -
d_call: -
j_call: TRBJ2-1
v_call: TRBV28
cdr3_aa: CASSPPGLISYNEQFF
cdr3_nt: TGTGCCAGCAGTCCCCCAGGGTTAATCTCCTACAATGAGCAGTTCTTC

clone_size: -
d_call: -
j_call: TRBJ1-5
v_call: TRBV7-8
cdr3_aa: CASSLGQVSNQPQHF
cdr3_nt: TGTGCCAGCAGCTTAGGACAGGTTAGCAATCAGCCCCAGCATTTT

clone_size: -
d_call: TRBD2
j_call: TRBJ2-1
v_call: TRBV18
cdr3_aa: CASSPLLAGGHNEQFF
cdr3_nt: TGTGCCAGCTCACCACTACTAGCGGGGGGGCACAATGAGCAGTTCTTC

clone_size: few
d_call: TRBD1
j_call: TRBJ2-7
v_call: TRBV18
cdr3_aa: CASSRTGTEQYF
cdr3_nt: TGTGCCAGCTCGCGGACAGGGACCGAGCAGTACTTC